The 14 T cell receptor beta chains reported below all come from one sample, sequenced in a study of PD-1 blockade in classical Hodgkin lymphoma. Indicated time point: cycle 4 day 1 (C4D1), after five to seven weeks of nivolumab. Relapse was seen in all patients after autologous stem cell transplantation, and brentuximab vedotin exposure was variable. Profiled with immunoSEQ multiplex PCR; TCRdb holds only in-frame clones, not every one. The sample comprises over 20,000 clones, more than 80% of which are singletons, and less than 15% rests with the top ten. This sample comprised peripheral blood mononuclear cells (PBMCs), obtained before the fourth cycle of nivolumab. These TCRs come from a human donor with classical Hodgkin lymphoma.

This clone showed up just a few times. This chain connects TRBV5-6 to TRBJ2-7; D perhaps matches TRBD1 (7 bases). V was clipped by 0 bases and J by 4 bases, with 14 bases between them. CDR1 SGHDT and CDR2 YYEEEE come from the germline V gene. The CDR3 extends over 15 amino acids. CDR3 in amino acids: CASSLEEGAGYEQYF. Written as DNA, the CDR3 is TGTGCCAGCAGCTTGGAGGAGGGGGCGGGGTACGAGCAGTACTTC.

V gene TRBV27 combines with J gene TRBJ1-5; possible D gene TRBD1, 5 bases. This CDR3 has 13 residues. Per the germline V gene, CDR1 is MNHEY and CDR2 is SMNVEV (reference sequence). The V end was cut by 7 bases, the J end by 4 bases, with 11 bases between. CDR3 loop: CASTSDTNQPQHF. The CDR3 region has the DNA TGTGCCAGCACCTCGGACACAAATCAGCCCCAGCATTTT.

The V gene is TRBV7-3, the J gene TRBJ2-3, with TRBD2 matching 15 bases. Germline V gene data show CDR1 as SGHTA and CDR2 as FQGTGA. The V and J ends lost 4 bases and 6 bases, in that order; junction bases with no gene match: 14. This CDR3 comprises 19 residues. CDR3 amino acids: CASSSYPGLAGGLGDTQYF. The DNA of the CDR3 is TGTGCCAGCAGCTCATATCCGGGACTAGCGGGGGGCCTAGGGGATACGCAGTATTTT.

J is TRBJ1-1 and V is TRBV6-5; D possibly corresponds to TRBD1 (6 bases). The V end lost 6 bases, the J end lost 5 bases, and 16 bases lay between the germline ends. The V gene's germline CDR1 is MNHEY and CDR2 SVGAGI. The CDR3 is 14 amino acids. The CDR3 spells CASRPIQGRTEAFF. In DNA form, the CDR3 reads TGTGCCAGCAGACCCATCCAGGGGAGGACTGAAGCTTTCTTT.

The gene calls are TRBV5-6 and TRBJ2-3; unclear D gene. The CDR3 runs to 12 residues. V dropped 4 bases and J dropped 3 bases, with 6 bases sitting between them. The germline CDR1 and CDR2 sequences are SGHDT and YYEEEE. In DNA, the CDR3 is TGTGCCAGCAGCCCTCGGACAGATACGCAGTATTTT. As protein: CASSPRTDTQYF.

V is TRBV7-3 and J is TRBJ2-7, with a weak D call TRBD1 (6 bases). CDR3 length equals 15 residues. V shed 5 bases and J shed 0 bases, with 14 bases lying between them. CDR1 SGHTA and CDR2 FQGTGA come from the germline V gene. CDR3 bases: TGTGCCAGCAGCGATCCCGGACAGAGCTCCTACGAGCAGTACTTC. Translated, it gives CASSDPGQSSYEQYF.

The chain links TRBV10-3 to TRBJ1-4, with D possibly matching TRBD1 (5 bases). V was pared by 7 bases and J by 4 bases, with 16 bases between. Per germline, CDR1 ENHRY and CDR2 SYGVKD. This CDR3 is built from 15 residues. CDR3 sequence reads: CAINARTGDNEKLFF. Here the CDR3 DNA reads TGTGCCATCAATGCCAGGACGGGGGATAATGAAAAACTGTTTTTT.

The J gene is TRBJ1-2, the V gene TRBV2, with no clear D. Germline values: CDR1 SNHLY, CDR2 FYNNEI. The CDR3 has 13 residues. V lost 2 bases and J 4 bases, leaving 8 bases between the germline ends. In DNA, the CDR3 is TGTGCCAGCAGTGAAATCGTCCTCTATGGCTACACCTTC. The encoded protein is CASSEIVLYGYTF.

The genes are TRBV19 and TRBJ1-1; D unresolved. The CDR3 is 13 residues long. Looked up from germline, CDR1 is LNHDA and CDR2 is SQIVND (reference sequence). V was cut by 3 bases and J by 0 bases, with 5 bases left in between. DNA of the CDR3: TGTGCCAGTAGTATCACGGTGAACACTGAAGCTTTCTTT. It codes for CASSITVNTEAFF. The full variable domain, rest sourced from reference TRBV19 and TRBJ1-1, is DGGITQSPKYLFRKEGQNVTLSCEQNLNHDAMYWYRQDPGQGLRLIYYSQIVNDFQKGDIAEGYSVSREKKESFPLTVTSAQKNPTAFYLCASSITVNTEAFFGQGTRLTVV.

DNA for the CDR3: TGTGCCAGCAGTTTACAGAGAGGGCCACAGGGGGGAAGCTATGGCTACACCTTC. This translates into CASSLQRGPQGGSYGYTF. The rearrangement joins TRBV27 to TRBJ1-2, with TRBD1 matching over 8 bases. This CDR3 region has 18 residues. Germline V gene data show CDR1 as MNHEY and CDR2 as SMNVEV (reference sequence). The V gene end was trimmed by 2 bases and the J gene end by 4 bases; junction bases not matched to a gene: 15.

The V gene is TRBV9, the J gene TRBJ1-3, with D possibly being TRBD1 (5 bases). Trimming stripped 0 bases from V and 4 bases from J, with 11 bases between. This CDR3 spans 15 amino acids. From germline, CDR1 is SGDLS and CDR2 YYNGEE. The CDR3 region has the DNA TGTGCCAGCAGCGTAGAGGAGGGGATGGGAAACACCATATATTTT. It is translated as CASSVEEGMGNTIYF.

This clone was recorded only once. The chain recombines TRBV25-1 with TRBJ2-3; possibly TRBD2 for D (6 bases). Trimming stripped 4 bases from V and 4 bases from J, with 9 bases between. The length of the CDR3 is 13 residues. The germline gives CDR1 MGHDK, CDR2 SYGVNS. The CDR3 is CASSVPGADTQYF. CDR3 sequence (DNA): TGTGCCAGCAGTGTCCCGGGAGCAGATACGCAGTATTTT.

In its sample, this clone was seen once. In DNA form, the CDR3 reads TGCGCCAGCAGCCAAGGAGAGGAAGCAGGGGGGGGCTATGGCTACACCTTC. Protein product: CASSQGEEAGGGYGYTF. The chain uses TRBV4-1 and TRBJ1-2, with 7 bases fitting TRBD1. With 1 base clipped from V and 4 bases from J, the junction kept 12 bases outside the gene matches. This CDR3 comprises 17 residues. The germline gives CDR1 MGHRA, CDR2 YSYEKL.

The chain carries TRBV2 and TRBJ2-5; perhaps TRBD2 as D (6 bases). The CDR3 is 16 residues long. V was clipped by 7 bases and J by 2 bases, with 20 bases between them. The germline gives CDR1 SNHLY, CDR2 FYNNEI. In DNA form, the CDR3 reads TGTGCCAGCACCCCCTACCTAGTGGGGGGACAAGAGACCCAGTACTTC. Its translation: CASTPYLVGGQETQYF.